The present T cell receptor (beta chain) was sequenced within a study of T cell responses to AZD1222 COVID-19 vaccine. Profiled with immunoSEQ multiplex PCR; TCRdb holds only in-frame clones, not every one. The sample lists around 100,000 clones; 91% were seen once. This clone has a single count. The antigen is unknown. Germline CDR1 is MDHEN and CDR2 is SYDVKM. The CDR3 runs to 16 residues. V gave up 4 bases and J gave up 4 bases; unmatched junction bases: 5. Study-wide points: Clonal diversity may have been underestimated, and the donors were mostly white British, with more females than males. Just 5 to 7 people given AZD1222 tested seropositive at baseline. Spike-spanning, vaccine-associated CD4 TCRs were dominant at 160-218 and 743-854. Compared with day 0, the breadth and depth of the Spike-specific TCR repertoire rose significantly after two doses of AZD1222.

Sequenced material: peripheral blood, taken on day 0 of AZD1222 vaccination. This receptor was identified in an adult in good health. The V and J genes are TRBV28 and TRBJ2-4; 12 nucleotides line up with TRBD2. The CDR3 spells CASSSGLAGLKNIQYF. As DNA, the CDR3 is TGTGCCAGCAGTTCAGGACTAGCGGGGCTAAAAAACATTCAGTACTTC. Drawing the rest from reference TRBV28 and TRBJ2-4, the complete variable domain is DVKVTQSSRYLVKRTGEKVFLECVQDMDHENMFWYRQDPGLGLRLIYFSYDVKMKEKGDIPEGYSVSREKKERFSLILESASTNQTSMYLCASSSGLAGLKNIQYFGAGTRLSVL.